The rows below give T cell receptor beta chains drawn from one sample of a study of CD8+CD57+ T cells in acquired aplastic anemia. TCRdb independently ran MiXCR on the reads; one entry per CDR3 protein. The profile shows 150,000 or so distinct CDR3 sequences, 40% to 55% of them singletons. Sequencing was performed on sorted CD4+, CD8+, or CD8+CD57+ T cells (not recorded which) from PBMCs. These receptors were obtained from a human donor with aplastic anemia. Each CDR3 is given with its conserved first and last residue. A D gene is named only where the DNA matches it firmly. Some rows mark clone size as missing; the rest say once, few, many or name a class of expanded clone.

V	J	D	size	CDR3	DNA
TRBV5-1	TRBJ1-2	.	many	CASSLGGQNYGYTF	TGCGCCAGCAGCTTGGGGGGACAAAACTATGGCTACACCTTC
TRBV19	TRBJ2-3	TRBD2	many	CASSLGRNQGNTQYF	TGTGCCAGTAGCCTCGGGAGGAACCAGGGCAATACGCAGTATTTT
TRBV27	TRBJ1-6	.	many	CASSRQGHDNSPLHF	TGTGCCAGCAGTCGCCAGGGGCACGATAATTCACCCCTCCACTTT
TRBV2	TRBJ1-2	.	.	CASSEWGGSGGYTF	TGTGCCAGCAGTGAATGGGGAGGAAGTGGTGGCTACACCTTC
TRBV15	TRBJ2-2	TRBD1	.	CATSGTGTADTGELFF	TGTGCCACCAGCGGAACCGGGACAGCCGACACCGGGGAGCTGTTTTTT
TRBV24-1	TRBJ2-5	TRBD2	.	CATSDSAGTSFQETQYF	TGTGCCACCAGTGACTCTGCCGGGACTAGCTTCCAAGAGACCCAGTACTTC
TRBV25-1	TRBJ1-2	TRBD1	.	CASSDRDRDYGYTF	TGTGCCAGCAGTGACCGGGACAGGGACTATGGCTACACCTTC
TRBV20-1	TRBJ2-3	.	.	CSARGVAGRIDTQYF	TGCAGTGCGAGAGGGGTGGCTGGACGCATAGATACGCAGTATTTT
TRBV29-1	TRBJ2-7	.	.	CSVDRDDRNEQYF	TGCAGCGTAGACCGGGACGATCGCAACGAGCAGTACTTC
TRBV7-3	TRBJ2-3	.	.	CASSPPGRTNTQYF	TGTGCCAGCAGCCCCCCGGGACGGACTAATACGCAGTATTTT
TRBV24-1	TRBJ2-1	TRBD2	.	CATSDFTAGDNNEQFF	TGTGCCACCAGTGATTTTACCGCGGGAGACAACAATGAGCAGTTCTTC
TRBV24-1	TRBJ2-1	.	.	CATSDQGRADNEQFF	TGTGCCACCAGTGACCAGGGACGGGCAGACAATGAGCAGTTCTTC
TRBV4-1	TRBJ2-1	TRBD1	many	CASSQLFGTGGYNEQFF	TGCGCCAGCAGCCAGCTCTTCGGGACAGGGGGTTACAATGAGCAGTTCTTC
TRBV20-1	TRBJ2-1	TRBD2	many	CSARPRTGGGYNEQFF	TGCAGTGCTAGACCCAGGACCGGGGGGGGATACAATGAGCAGTTCTTC
TRBV29-1	TRBJ2-3	TRBD1	.	CSVDRAESDTQYF	TGCAGCGTGGACAGGGCCGAATCAGATACGCAGTATTTT
TRBV19	TRBJ1-1	TRBD1	.	CASSSDRGSTEAFF	TGTGCCAGTAGTAGTGACAGGGGATCCACTGAAGCTTTCTTT
TRBV15	TRBJ2-7	TRBD1	.	CATSSGRDSNYEQYF	TGTGCCACCAGCAGCGGCCGGGACAGCAACTACGAGCAGTACTTC
TRBV10-2	TRBJ2-5	.	.	CASSVISSETQYF	TGCGCCAGCAGTGTGATTAGCTCAGAGACCCAGTACTTC
TRBV10-3	TRBJ2-2	.	.	CAIRDDTGELFF	TGTGCCATCAGGGATGATACAGGGGAGCTGTTTTTT
TRBV20-1	TRBJ1-4	.	few	CSARDLGEELFF	TGCAGTGCTAGAGATCTAGGTGAAGAACTGTTTTTT
TRBV7-2	TRBJ1-2	.	many	CASSPRDRRYGYTF	TGTGCCAGCAGCCCAAGGGACCGCCGCTATGGCTACACCTTC
TRBV20-1	TRBJ1-1	.	many	CSAPVITEAFF	TGCAGTGCGCCCGTTATCACTGAAGCTTTCTTT
TRBV20-1	TRBJ2-1	.	many	CSARGGRDINNEQFF	TGCAGTGCCCGAGGTGGGCGGGACATAAACAATGAGCAGTTCTTC
TRBV19	TRBJ2-7	TRBD1	many	CASGTGAYEQYF	TGTGCCAGTGGGACAGGAGCCTACGAGCAGTACTTC
TRBV25-1	TRBJ2-7	.	.	CASSWTDYEQYF	TGTGCCAGCAGCTGGACTGACTACGAGCAGTACTTC
TRBV2	TRBJ2-7	.	.	CASSEDGPSRAEQYF	TGTGCCAGCAGCGAGGACGGCCCTTCGAGAGCCGAGCAGTACTTC
TRBV20-1	TRBJ1-5	.	many	CSARGGGGTSNQPQHF	TGCAGTGCTAGGGGGGGAGGGGGGACCAGCAATCAGCCCCAGCATTTT
TRBV15	TRBJ2-7	TRBD1	.	CATSSTGTVLTYEQYF	TGTGCCACCAGCAGTACTGGGACAGTCCTTACATACGAGCAGTACTTC
TRBV7-2	TRBJ2-7	.	.	CASSVATGASYEQYF	TGTGCCAGCAGCGTAGCGACGGGGGCCTCCTACGAGCAGTACTTC
TRBV2	TRBJ2-5	.	many	CASTEGGGEETQYF	TGTGCCAGCACAGAGGGGGGGGGCGAGGAGACCCAGTACTTC
TRBV10-3	TRBJ1-3	TRBD1	.	CAISGTGVGNTIYF	TGTGCCATCAGTGGCACAGGGGTTGGAAACACCATATATTTT
TRBV10-3	TRBJ1-1	TRBD1	.	CAIMGTGTEAFF	TGTGCCATCATGGGGACAGGAACTGAAGCTTTCTTT
TRBV12-3/TRBV12-4	TRBJ2-3	.	many	CASTSRPLGADTQYF	TGTGCCAGCACTTCCCGCCCATTAGGGGCAGATACGCAGTATTTT
TRBV7-9	TRBJ2-5	.	.	CASSLDSGTQYF	TGTGCCAGCAGCTTAGATTCGGGTACCCAGTACTTC
TRBV7-9	TRBJ1-1	.	many	CASSLEQGRNTEAFF	TGTGCCAGCAGCTTAGAACAGGGAAGGAACACTGAAGCTTTCTTT
TRBV6-2/TRBV6-3	TRBJ2-5	TRBD1	many	CASSPGGAETQYF	TGTGCCAGCAGCCCAGGGGGCGCGGAGACCCAGTACTTC
TRBV29-1	TRBJ1-1	.	.	CSGRGNTEAFF	TGCAGCGGCCGGGGGAACACTGAAGCTTTCTTT
TRBV3-1	TRBJ1-6	.	few	CASSQPPGRGPYNSPLHF	TGTGCCAGCAGCCAGCCCCCCGGTCGGGGCCCCTATAATTCACCCCTCCACTTT
TRBV5-4	TRBJ2-7	.	once	CASSLEASSYEQYF	TGTGCCAGCAGCTTGGAGGCGAGCTCCTACGAGCAGTACTTC
TRBV7-9	TRBJ1-4	TRBD1	.	CASSLSGQGVEKLFF	TGTGCCAGCAGTCTTTCGGGACAGGGGGTCGAAAAACTGTTTTTT
TRBV9	TRBJ2-2	TRBD1	many	CASSARDREIAGELFF	TGTGCCAGCAGCGCACGGGACAGGGAAATAGCCGGGGAGCTGTTTTTT
TRBV7-6	TRBJ2-5	TRBD2	many	CASSLASSGGGETQYF	TGTGCCAGCAGCTTAGCGTCTAGCGGGGGAGGAGAGACCCAGTACTTC
TRBV12-3/TRBV12-4	TRBJ1-2	.	.	CASTPSFGIYGYTF	TGTGCCAGCACCCCCAGTTTCGGGATTTATGGCTACACCTTC
TRBV2	TRBJ1-4	TRBD1	.	CASSRTGSEKLFF	TGTGCCAGCAGTCGGACAGGGAGTGAAAAACTGTTTTTT
TRBV29-1	TRBJ2-4	TRBD1	.	CSVDGTGGGLGKNIQYF	TGCAGCGTTGATGGGACAGGGGGCGGGTTGGGCAAAAACATTCAGTACTTC